This entry lists 21 T cell receptor beta chains sequenced from one sample in a study of blood T cell repertoires in COVID-19. Here immunoSEQ multiplex PCR was the method, and the copy in TCRdb shows in-frame clones only, minus some. The sample includes about 400,000 clones, around 90% seen only once; the top ten take approximately 2%. The sequenced sample consisted of PBMCs or T cells enriched from blood (not recorded which). Receptor source: a woman aged 40 to 50 with acute COVID-19.

This chain uses TRBV5-5 with TRBJ1-4; TRBD1 aligns across 7 bases. J lost 5 bases, V lost 2 bases, and 3 bases had no gene match. CDR3 size: 14 residues. The germline V gene has CDR1 SGHKS and CDR2 YYEKEE (reference sequence). Written as DNA, the CDR3 is TGTGCCAGCAGCTTACTGACAGGGAATGAAAAACTGTTTTTT. It is translated as CASSLLTGNEKLFF.

The chain employs TRBV6-4 and TRBJ1-1; a possible D gene is TRBD1 (5 bases). The germline V and J ends were trimmed by 0 bases and 1 base, with 6 bases remaining between them. Per germline, CDR1 MRHNA and CDR2 SNTAGT. The CDR3 covers 14 residues. The CDR3 protein is CASSDSGQNTEAFF. The CDR3 DNA reads TGTGCCAGCAGTGACTCGGGGCAGAACACTGAAGCTTTCTTT.

This chain links TRBV2 with TRBJ2-1; 11 bases are a match to TRBD2. In germline, CDR1 is SNHLY, CDR2 FYNNEI. The junction had 11 bases not matched to a gene; V was cut back by 7 bases and J by 3 bases. There are 17 residues in the CDR3. This CDR3 reads CASTTLKTSGIYNEQFF. CDR3 sequence (DNA): TGTGCCAGCACCACTTTAAAGACTAGCGGGATCTACAATGAGCAGTTCTTC. The full variable domain, with the rest looked up from reference TRBV2 and TRBJ2-1, is EPEVTQTPSHQVTQMGQEVILRCVPISNHLYFYWYRQILGQKVEFLVSFYNNEISEKSEIFDDQFSVERPDGSNFTLKIRSTKLEDSAMYFCASTTLKTSGIYNEQFFGPGTRLTVL.

The chain carries TRBV19 and TRBJ1-3, with D maybe TRBD1 (6 bases). The CDR3 is 15 residues long. Germline CDR1 reads LNHDA; CDR2 reads SQIVND (reference sequence). V gave up 1 base and J gave up 3 bases, with 10 bases separating them. The CDR3, as DNA: TGTGCCAGTAGTATAGTCGGGACATTTGGAAACACCATATATTTT. It translates to CASSIVGTFGNTIYF.

The chain is built from TRBV29-1 and TRBJ1-4; the D gene is possibly TRBD1 (5 bases). The V end lost 4 bases, the J end lost 0 bases, and 12 bases lay between the germline ends. Per the germline V gene, CDR1 is SQVTM and CDR2 is ANQGSEA. The CDR3 totals 15 residues. CDR3 protein: CSVGAGSATNEKLFF. CDR3 nucleotides: TGCAGCGTTGGGGCAGGGTCGGCAACTAATGAAAAACTGTTTTTT.

The chain is built from TRBV11-2 and TRBJ2-5; 7 bases are a match to TRBD1. Germline-derived CDR1 and CDR2 are SGHAT and FQNNGV. The CDR3 length is 13 residues. The V gene end was trimmed by 5 bases and the J gene end by 6 bases; junction bases not matched to a gene: 6. Written as DNA, the CDR3 is TGTGCCAGCAGCCCCGGGACAGCTAAGACCCAGTACTTC. Translated, it gives CASSPGTAKTQYF.

A remark on this clone: The sample has other DNA sequences that encode this CDR3 too. The V call is TRBV5-8, the J call TRBJ2-1, with 7 nucleotides matching TRBD2. This CDR3 is 15 amino acids long. The germline CDR1 and CDR2 sequences are SGHTS and YDEGEE. V shed 0 bases, J shed 4 bases, and the junction held 4 bases outside the gene matches. Written as DNA, the CDR3 is TGTGCCAGCAGCTTGGCGGGGGGTCTTTACAATGAGCAGTTCTTC. Residues: CASSLAGGLYNEQFF.

The chain uses TRBV2 and TRBJ1-2, with 8 nucleotides matching TRBD1. V lost 4 bases and J lost 8; bases outside the gene matches: 9. CDR3 length: 14 residues. Per germline, CDR1 SNHLY and CDR2 FYNNEI. CDR3 in amino acids: CASSAATGDKGYTF. The CDR3 nucleotides read TGTGCCAGCAGTGCGGCGACAGGGGATAAAGGCTACACCTTC.

The CDR3 sequence: CASSVGISGGLHEQYF. In nucleotides, the CDR3 is TGTGCCAGCAGCGTAGGAATTAGCGGGGGGTTGCACGAGCAGTACTTC. V usage is TRBV9 and J usage is TRBJ2-7, with 10 bases identical to TRBD2. The CDR3 is 16 residues long. CDR1 and CDR2 (germline): SGDLS, YYNGEE. The junction had 8 bases not matched to a gene; V was cut back by 0 bases and J by 5 bases.

The chain links TRBV7-8 to TRBJ2-7; D is uncertain. V dropped 1 base and J dropped 3 bases, with 10 bases sitting between them. CDR1 and CDR2 from the germline V gene are SGHVS and FQNEAQ. This CDR3 has 14 amino acids. The CDR3 reads CASSLELNSYEQYF. The CDR3 DNA sequence: TGTGCCAGCAGCTTAGAGCTAAACAGCTACGAGCAGTACTTC.

In this sample, this clone turned up a few times. The chain couples TRBV3-1 (or the pseudogene TRBV3-2) to TRBJ1-1; 7 nucleotides line up with TRBD1. The CDR3 is 14 amino acids. Germline lookup yields CDR1 LGHDT and CDR2 YNNKEL (reference sequence). With 4 bases clipped from V and 1 base from J, the junction kept 3 bases outside the gene matches. CDR3 in DNA: TGTGCCAGCAGCCGGCGACAGGGGAACACTGAAGCTTTCTTT. This sequence encodes CASSRRQGNTEAFF.

This chain connects TRBV6-5 to TRBJ1-1, with D perhaps TRBD1 (6 bases). Looked up from germline, CDR1 is MNHEY and CDR2 is SVGAGI. The CDR3 spans 15 residues. Deletions cut 6 bases from V and 4 bases from J, with 18 bases between. The CDR3 loop reads CASSEDSASGTEAFF. The CDR3 region has the DNA TGTGCCAGCAGCGAGGACAGTGCTTCTGGCACTGAAGCTTTCTTT.

The chain uses TRBV5-1 and TRBJ2-7; D possibly corresponds to TRBD1 (5 bases). This CDR3 is 14 amino acids long. Germline CDR1 reads SGHRS; CDR2 reads YFSETQ. Trimming stripped 7 bases from V and 5 bases from J, with 19 bases between. The CDR3 sequence is CASGLRAQDDEQYF. In DNA, the CDR3 is TGCGCCAGCGGCCTCAGGGCCCAAGACGACGAGCAGTACTTC.

The table lists this clone with a few counts. The gene calls are TRBV6-5 and TRBJ2-7; weak D call: TRBD2 (5 bases). Trimming left V 5 bases short and J 0 bases short, with 14 bases between. CDR1 is MNHEY, CDR2 SVGAGI, per germline. This CDR3 has 15 amino acids. The CDR3 sequence: CASSPNLGSSYEQYF. The DNA of the CDR3 is TGTGCCAGCAGTCCGAATTTGGGGAGCTCCTACGAGCAGTACTTC.

V usage is TRBV10-3 and J usage is TRBJ1-1; 9 bases align to TRBD1. The length of the CDR3 is 15 residues. Per the germline V gene, CDR1 is ENHRY and CDR2 is SYGVKD. The J segment lost 0 bases and the V segment lost 4 bases, leaving 3 bases of the junction unmatched. CDR3 protein: CAISGGTGLNTEAFF. CDR3 bases: TGTGCCATCAGTGGGGGGACAGGGCTGAACACTGAAGCTTTCTTT.

The genes are TRBV27 and TRBJ1-4, with unresolved D. V was clipped by 4 bases and J by 4 bases, with 28 bases between them. Germline V CDR1 and CDR2: MNHEY, SMNVEV (reference sequence). The CDR3 has 20 residues. The CDR3 here is CASSSLLGLRHHPLNEKLFF. In DNA form, the CDR3 reads TGTGCCAGCAGTTCTCTGTTGGGCTTAAGACACCATCCTCTTAATGAAAAACTGTTTTTT.

This clone was counted once. The CDR3, as DNA: TGTGCCAGCAAGGGTCTAGCGGGCCTAACTAGCACAGATACGCAGTATTTT. Protein product: CASKGLAGLTSTDTQYF. V is TRBV5-4 and J is TRBJ2-3; TRBD2 matches at 8 bases. Germline CDR1 is SGHNT and CDR2 is YYREEE (reference sequence). V gave up 6 bases and J gave up 0 bases; unmatched junction bases: 12. CDR3 size: 17 residues.

V and J are TRBV11-2 and TRBJ1-1, with a weak D call TRBD1 (5 bases). Trimming left V 5 bases short and J 5 bases short, with 12 bases between. The CDR3 runs to 13 residues. The germline V gene has CDR1 SGHAT and CDR2 FQNNGV. The DNA for the CDR3 is TGTGCCAGCAGCCTCAGGGAGGGGACTGAAGCTTTCTTT. The encoded protein is CASSLREGTEAFF.

The chain has TRBV7-2 and TRBJ2-5; TRBD1 might be the D (5 bases). CDR3 length: 13 residues. CDR1 is SGHTA and CDR2 is FQGNSA in the germline V gene. Deletions cut 3 bases from V and 4 bases from J, with 9 bases between. CDR3 protein: CASSLGQIETQYF. Here the CDR3 DNA reads TGTGCCAGCAGCTTGGGGCAGATAGAGACCCAGTACTTC.

This clone has a handful of counts. The chain recombines TRBV18 with TRBJ1-5, with D hard to call. The V end was cut by 1 base, the J end by 2 bases, with 12 bases between. The CDR3 has 16 residues. Looked up from germline, CDR1 is KGHSH and CDR2 is LQKENI. The DNA of the CDR3 is TGTGCCAGCTCACCACTTCAACCGGTTGGCAATCAGCCCCAGCATTTT. Protein: CASSPLQPVGNQPQHF. The variable domain in full, with the rest retrieved from reference TRBV18 and TRBJ1-5, is NAGVMQNPRHLVRRRGQEARLRCSPMKGHSHVYWYRQLPEEGLKFMVYLQKENIIDESGMPKERFSAEFPKEGPSILRIQQVVRGDSAAYFCASSPLQPVGNQPQHFGDGTRLSIL.

This clone was picked up one time. The chain is built from TRBV19 and TRBJ2-7, with D possibly being TRBD1 (6 bases). The CDR3 has 15 amino acids. V lost 7 bases and J 3 bases, leaving 19 bases between the germline ends. CDR1 LNHDA and CDR2 SQIVND come from the germline V gene (reference sequence). DNA of the CDR3: TGTGCCAGTATTCCCCCTCTGCCAGGGGACTACGAGCAGTACTTC. Translated: CASIPPLPGDYEQYF.